This T cell receptor (beta chain) was profiled in a study of cytomegalovirus exposure and HLA in healthy donors. Broader study findings: Fewer than 20,000 TCR beta sequences were associated with HLA alleles at 0.05 false discovery rate in a later analysis. A link between a missense DCLRE1C variant and TCR beta V- and J-gene trimming emerged from a later analysis. TCR sequences were mostly rare, though some public TCRs occurred in many donors.

As regards this clone: As yet, its antigen is unknown.

The V gene lost 1 base and the J gene lost 0 bases, with 4 bases spanning the gap. Germline V lookup: CDR1 MGHRA, CDR2 YSYEKL. The length of the CDR3 is 15 residues. PCR employed 60 Vbeta and 13 Jbeta primers. In the original workflow: The authors later counted 65 million to 90 million unique TCR beta chains, 8.5 million to 13 million of them shared. Profiling relied on immunoSEQ multiplex PCR, and the TCRdb table lists in-frame clones only, not all of them. V, J and clone size are taken as reported in that table, and D and trimming were inferred from the DNA itself. This table has around 180,000 clones, more than 80% appearing once.

The sequenced sample consisted of PBMCs. The rearrangement links TRBV4-1 to TRBJ1-6; D is unclear. The receptor was derived from a man between 18 and 35 years old in good health and CMV-seronegative. DNA of the CDR3: TGCGCCAGCAGCCAAGGGAGCTCCTATAATTCACCCCTCCACTTT. This codes for CASSQGSSYNSPLHF.